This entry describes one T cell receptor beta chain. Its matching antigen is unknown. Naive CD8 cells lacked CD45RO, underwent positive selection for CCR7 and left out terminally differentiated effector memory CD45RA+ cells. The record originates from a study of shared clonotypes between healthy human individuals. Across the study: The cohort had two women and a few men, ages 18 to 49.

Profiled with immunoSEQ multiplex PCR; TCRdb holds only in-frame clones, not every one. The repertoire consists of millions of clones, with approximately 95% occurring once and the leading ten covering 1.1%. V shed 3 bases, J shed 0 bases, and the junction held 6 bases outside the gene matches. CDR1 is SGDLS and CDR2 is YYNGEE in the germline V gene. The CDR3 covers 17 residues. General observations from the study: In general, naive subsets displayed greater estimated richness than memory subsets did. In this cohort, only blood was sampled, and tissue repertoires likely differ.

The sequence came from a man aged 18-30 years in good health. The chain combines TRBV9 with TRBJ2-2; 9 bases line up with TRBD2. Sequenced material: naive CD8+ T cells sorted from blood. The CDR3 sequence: CASSGPLAGANTGELFF. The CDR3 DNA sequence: TGTGCCAGCAGCGGGCCATTAGCGGGGGCGAACACCGGGGAGCTGTTTTTT.